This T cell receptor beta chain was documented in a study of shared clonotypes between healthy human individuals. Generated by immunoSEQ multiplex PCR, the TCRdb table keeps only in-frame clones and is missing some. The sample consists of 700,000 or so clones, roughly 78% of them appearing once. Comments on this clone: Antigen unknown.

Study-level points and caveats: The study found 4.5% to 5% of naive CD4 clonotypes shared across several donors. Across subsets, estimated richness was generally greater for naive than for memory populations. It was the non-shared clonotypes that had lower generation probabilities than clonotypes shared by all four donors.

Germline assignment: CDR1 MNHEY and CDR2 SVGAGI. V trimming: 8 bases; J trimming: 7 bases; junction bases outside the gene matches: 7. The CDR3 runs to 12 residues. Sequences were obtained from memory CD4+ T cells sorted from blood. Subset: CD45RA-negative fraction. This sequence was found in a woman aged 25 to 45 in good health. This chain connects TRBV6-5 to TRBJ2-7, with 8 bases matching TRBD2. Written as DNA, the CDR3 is TGTGCCAGCGGACGGACTAGCAATGAGCAGTACTTC. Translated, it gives CASGRTSNEQYF.